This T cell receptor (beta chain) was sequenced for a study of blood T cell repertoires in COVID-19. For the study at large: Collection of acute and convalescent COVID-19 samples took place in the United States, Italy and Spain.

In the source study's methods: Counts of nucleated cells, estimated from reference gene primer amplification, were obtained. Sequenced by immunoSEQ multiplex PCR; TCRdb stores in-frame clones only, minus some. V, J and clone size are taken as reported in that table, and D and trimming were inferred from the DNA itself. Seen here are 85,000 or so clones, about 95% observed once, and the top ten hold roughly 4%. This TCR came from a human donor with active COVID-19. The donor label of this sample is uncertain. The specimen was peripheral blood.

The CDR3 DNA follows: TGTGCCAGCAGCCAAGGAGTCCTGGAGACCCAGTACTTC. Protein product: CASSQGVLETQYF. The chain joins TRBV3-1 (or the pseudogene TRBV3-2) to TRBJ2-5; D remains ambiguous. The CDR3 length is 13 residues. CDR1 and CDR2 from the germline V gene are LGHDT and YNNKEL (reference sequence). Trimming took 1 base from V and 5 from J, leaving 8 bases between them.